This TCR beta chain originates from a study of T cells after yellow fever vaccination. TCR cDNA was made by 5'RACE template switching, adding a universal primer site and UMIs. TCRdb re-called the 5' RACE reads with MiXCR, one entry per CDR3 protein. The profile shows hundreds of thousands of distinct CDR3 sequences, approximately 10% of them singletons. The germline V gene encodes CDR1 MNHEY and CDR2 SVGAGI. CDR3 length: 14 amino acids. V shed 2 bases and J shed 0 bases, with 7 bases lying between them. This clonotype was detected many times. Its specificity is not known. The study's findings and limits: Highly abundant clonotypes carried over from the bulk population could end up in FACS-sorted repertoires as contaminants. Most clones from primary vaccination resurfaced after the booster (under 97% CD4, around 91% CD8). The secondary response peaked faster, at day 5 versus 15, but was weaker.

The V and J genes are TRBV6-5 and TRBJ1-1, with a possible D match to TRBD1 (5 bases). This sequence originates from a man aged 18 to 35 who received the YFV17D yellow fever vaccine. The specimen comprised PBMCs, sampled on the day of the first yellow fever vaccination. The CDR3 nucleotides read TGTGCCAGCAGTTACGGGGGGATGAACACTGAAGCTTTCTTT. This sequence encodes CASSYGGMNTEAFF.